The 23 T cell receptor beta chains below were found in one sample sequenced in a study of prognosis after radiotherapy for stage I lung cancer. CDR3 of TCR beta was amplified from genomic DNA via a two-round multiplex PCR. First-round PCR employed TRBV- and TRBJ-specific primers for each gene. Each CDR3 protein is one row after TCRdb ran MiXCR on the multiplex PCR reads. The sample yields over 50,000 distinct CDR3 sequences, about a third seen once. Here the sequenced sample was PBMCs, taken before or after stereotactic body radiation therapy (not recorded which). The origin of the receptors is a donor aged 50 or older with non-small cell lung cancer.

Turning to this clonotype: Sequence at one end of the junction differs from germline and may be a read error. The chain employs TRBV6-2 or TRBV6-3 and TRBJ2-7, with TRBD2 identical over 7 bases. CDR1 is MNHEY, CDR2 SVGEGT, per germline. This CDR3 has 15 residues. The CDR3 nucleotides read TGTGTCAGCAATCGAGCGGGCGGGAGTCGGCGGGAGCAGTACTTC. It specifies CVSNRAGGSRREQYF.

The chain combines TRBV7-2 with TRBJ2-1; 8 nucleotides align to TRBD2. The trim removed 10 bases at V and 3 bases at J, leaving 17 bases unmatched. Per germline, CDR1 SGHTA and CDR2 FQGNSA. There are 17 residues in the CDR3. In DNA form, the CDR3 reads TGTGCCAACATTCCCGACCGCACTAGCGGCATCTACAATGAGCAGTTCTTC. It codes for CANIPDRTSGIYNEQFF.

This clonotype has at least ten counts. CDR3: CSALAGGMNEQFF. Written as DNA, the CDR3 is TGCAGTGCTCTAGCGGGAGGGATGAATGAGCAGTTCTTC. This chain links TRBV20-1 with TRBJ2-1; 12 bases agree with TRBD2. Germline trimming cut 5 bases from V and 7 bases from J; bases unmatched to any gene: 3. This CDR3 has 13 amino acids. The germline CDR1 and CDR2 sequences are DFQATT and SNEGSKA (reference sequence).

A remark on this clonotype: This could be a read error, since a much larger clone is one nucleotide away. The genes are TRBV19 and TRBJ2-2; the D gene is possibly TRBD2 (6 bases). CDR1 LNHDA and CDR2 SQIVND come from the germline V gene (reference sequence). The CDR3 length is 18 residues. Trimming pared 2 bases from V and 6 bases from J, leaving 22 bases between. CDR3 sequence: CASSICRGGGVLSGELFF. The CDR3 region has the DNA TGTGCCAGTAGTATATGTCGTGGTGGCGGGGTCCTATCCGGGGAGCTGTTTTTT.

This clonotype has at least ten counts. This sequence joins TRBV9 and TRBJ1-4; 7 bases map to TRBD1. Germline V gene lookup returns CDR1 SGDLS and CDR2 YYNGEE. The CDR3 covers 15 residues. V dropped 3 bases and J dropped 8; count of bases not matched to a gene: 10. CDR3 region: CASSGSGGMGEKLFF. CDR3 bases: TGTGCCAGCAGCGGATCAGGGGGTATGGGAGAAAAACTGTTTTTT.

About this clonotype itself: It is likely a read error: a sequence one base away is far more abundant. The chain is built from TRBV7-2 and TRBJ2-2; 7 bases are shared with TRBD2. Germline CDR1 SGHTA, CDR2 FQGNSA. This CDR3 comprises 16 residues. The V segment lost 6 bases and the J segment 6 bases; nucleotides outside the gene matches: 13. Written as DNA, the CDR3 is TGTGCCAGCAGTCCTCTAGTGGGAGGGCTATCCGGGGAGCTGTTTTTT. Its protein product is CASSPLVGGLSGELFF. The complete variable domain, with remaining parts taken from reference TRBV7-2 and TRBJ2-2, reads GAGVSQSPSNKVTEKGKDVELRCDPISGHTALYWYRQSLGQGLEFLIYFQGNSAPDKSGLPSDRFSAERTGGSVSTLTIQRTQQEDSAVYLCASSPLVGGLSGELFFGEGSRLTVL.

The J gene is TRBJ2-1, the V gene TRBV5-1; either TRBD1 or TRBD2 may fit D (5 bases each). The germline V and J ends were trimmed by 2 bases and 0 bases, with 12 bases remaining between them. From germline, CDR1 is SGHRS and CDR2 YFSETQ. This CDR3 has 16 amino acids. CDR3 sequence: CASSLPGASSYNEQFF. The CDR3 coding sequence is TGCGCCAGCAGCTTACCCGGGGCGAGCTCCTACAATGAGCAGTTCTTC.

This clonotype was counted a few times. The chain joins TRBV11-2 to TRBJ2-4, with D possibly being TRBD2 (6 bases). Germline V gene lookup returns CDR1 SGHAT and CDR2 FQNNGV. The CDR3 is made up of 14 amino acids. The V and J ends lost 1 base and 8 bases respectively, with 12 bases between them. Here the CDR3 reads CASSLAGVSDIQYF. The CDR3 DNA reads TGTGCCAGCAGCTTAGCGGGGGTCTCGGACATTCAGTACTTC.

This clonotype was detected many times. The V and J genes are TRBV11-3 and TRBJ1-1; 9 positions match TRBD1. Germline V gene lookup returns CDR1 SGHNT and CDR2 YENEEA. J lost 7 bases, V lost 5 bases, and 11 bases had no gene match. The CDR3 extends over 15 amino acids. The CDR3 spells CASSAVGGGQGEAFF. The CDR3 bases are TGTGCCAGCAGCGCCGTTGGGGGGGGACAGGGTGAAGCTTTCTTT. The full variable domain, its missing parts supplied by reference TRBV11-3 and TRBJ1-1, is EAGVVQSPRYKIIEKKQPVAFWCNPISGHNTLYWYLQNLGQGPELLIRYENEEAVDDSQLPKDRFSAERLKGVDSTLKIQPAELGDSAVYLCASSAVGGGQGEAFFGQGTRLTVV.

CDR3 DNA sequence: TGTGCCAGCAGAGACGGATGGGGTCGATCGGAAGCTTTCTTT. It codes for CASRDGWGRSEAFF. V usage is TRBV27 and J usage is TRBJ1-1; no clear D gene. Trimming shortened V by 6 bases and J by 8 bases, and 19 bases separated the two germline ends. This CDR3 has 14 residues. CDR1 MNHEY and CDR2 SMNVEV come from the germline V gene (reference sequence).

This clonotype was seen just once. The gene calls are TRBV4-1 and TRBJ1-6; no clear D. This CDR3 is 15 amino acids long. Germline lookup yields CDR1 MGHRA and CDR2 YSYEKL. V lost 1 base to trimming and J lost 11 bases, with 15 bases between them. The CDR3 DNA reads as TGCGCCAGCAGCCAAGGCGAGTGGCCGGCGGCACCCCTCCACTTT. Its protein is CASSQGEWPAAPLHF.

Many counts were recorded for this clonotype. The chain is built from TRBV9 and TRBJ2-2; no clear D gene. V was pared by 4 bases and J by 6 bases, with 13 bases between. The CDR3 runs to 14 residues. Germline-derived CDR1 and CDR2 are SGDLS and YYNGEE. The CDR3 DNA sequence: TGTGCCAGCAGCTTCGACCTAATGCCCGGGGAGCTGTTTTTT. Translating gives CASSFDLMPGELFF.

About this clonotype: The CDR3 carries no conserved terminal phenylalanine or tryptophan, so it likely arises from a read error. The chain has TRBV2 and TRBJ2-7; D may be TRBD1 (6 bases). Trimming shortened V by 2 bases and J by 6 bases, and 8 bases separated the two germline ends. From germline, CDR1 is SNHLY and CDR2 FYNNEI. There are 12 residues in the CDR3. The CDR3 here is CASSERGCEQYL. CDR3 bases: TGTGCCAGCAGTGAAAGGGGGTGCGAGCAGTACCTC.

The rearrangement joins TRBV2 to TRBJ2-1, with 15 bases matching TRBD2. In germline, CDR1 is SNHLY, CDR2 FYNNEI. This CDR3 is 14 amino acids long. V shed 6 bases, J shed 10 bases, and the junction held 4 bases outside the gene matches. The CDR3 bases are TGTGCCAGCAGCAAAGGGACTAGCGGGGGGGAGCAGTTCTTC. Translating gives CASSKGTSGGEQFF.

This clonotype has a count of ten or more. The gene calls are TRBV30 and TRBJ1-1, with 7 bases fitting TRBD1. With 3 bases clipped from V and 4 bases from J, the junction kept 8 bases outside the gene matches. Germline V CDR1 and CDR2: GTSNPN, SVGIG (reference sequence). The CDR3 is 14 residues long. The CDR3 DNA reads TGTGCCTGGAGCCGCAACAGGGGCGCCACTGAAGCTTTCTTT. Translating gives CAWSRNRGATEAFF. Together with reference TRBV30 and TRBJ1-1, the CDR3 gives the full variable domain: SQTIHQWPATLVQPVGSPLSLECTVEGTSNPNLYWYRQAAGRGLQLLFYSVGIGQISSEVPQNLSASRPQDRQFILSSKKLLLSDSGFYLCAWSRNRGATEAFFGQGTRLTVV.

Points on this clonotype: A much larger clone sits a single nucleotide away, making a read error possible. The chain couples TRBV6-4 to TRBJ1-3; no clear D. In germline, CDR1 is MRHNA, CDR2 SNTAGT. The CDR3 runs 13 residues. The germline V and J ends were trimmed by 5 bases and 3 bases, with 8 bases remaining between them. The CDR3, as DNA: TGTGCCAGCAGTTATTGGGGTGGAAACACCATATATTTT. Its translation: CASSYWGGNTIYF.

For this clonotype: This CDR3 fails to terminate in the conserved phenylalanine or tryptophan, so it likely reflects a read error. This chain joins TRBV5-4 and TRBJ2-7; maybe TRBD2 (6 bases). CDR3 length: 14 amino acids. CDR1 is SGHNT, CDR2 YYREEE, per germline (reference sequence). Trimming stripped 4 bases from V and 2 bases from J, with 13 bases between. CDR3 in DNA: TGTGCCAGCAGCCCTGGGGGGAGAACCTACGAGCAGTACCTC. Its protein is CASSPGGRTYEQYL.

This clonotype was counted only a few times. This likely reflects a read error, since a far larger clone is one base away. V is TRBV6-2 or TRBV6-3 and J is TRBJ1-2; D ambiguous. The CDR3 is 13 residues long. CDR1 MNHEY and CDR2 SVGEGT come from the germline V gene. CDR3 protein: CASRPASNYRYTF. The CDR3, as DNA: TGTGCCAGCAGGCCAGCATCCAACTATCGCTACACCTTC.

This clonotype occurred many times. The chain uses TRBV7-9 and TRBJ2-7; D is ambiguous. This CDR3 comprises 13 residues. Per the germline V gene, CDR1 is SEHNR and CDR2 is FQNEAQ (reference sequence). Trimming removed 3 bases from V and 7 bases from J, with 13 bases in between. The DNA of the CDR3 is TGTGCCAGCAGCTTGAGTCCTAGTCGGGAGCAGTACTTC. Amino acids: CASSLSPSREQYF.

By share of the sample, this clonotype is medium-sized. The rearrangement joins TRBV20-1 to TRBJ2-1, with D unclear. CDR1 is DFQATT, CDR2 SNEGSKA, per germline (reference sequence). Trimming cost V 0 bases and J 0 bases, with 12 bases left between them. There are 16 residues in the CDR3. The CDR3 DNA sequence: TGCAGTGCTAGAGATCGGGCGCGCAGCTCCTACAATGAGCAGTTCTTC. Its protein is CSARDRARSSYNEQFF.

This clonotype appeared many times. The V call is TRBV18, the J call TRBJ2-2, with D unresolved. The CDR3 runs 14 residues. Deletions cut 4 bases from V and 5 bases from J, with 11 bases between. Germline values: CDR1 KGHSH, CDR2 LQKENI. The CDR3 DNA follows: TGTGCCAGCTCACTTCCGGGCAGGACCGGGGAGCTGTTTTTT. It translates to CASSLPGRTGELFF.

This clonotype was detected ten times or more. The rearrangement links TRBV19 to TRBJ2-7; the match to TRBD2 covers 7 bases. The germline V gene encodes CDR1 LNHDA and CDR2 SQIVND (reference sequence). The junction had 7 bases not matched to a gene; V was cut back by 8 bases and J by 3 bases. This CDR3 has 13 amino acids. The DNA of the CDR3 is TGTGCCAGTGCGGGACTACCCCTCTACGAGCAGTACTTC. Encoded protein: CASAGLPLYEQYF.

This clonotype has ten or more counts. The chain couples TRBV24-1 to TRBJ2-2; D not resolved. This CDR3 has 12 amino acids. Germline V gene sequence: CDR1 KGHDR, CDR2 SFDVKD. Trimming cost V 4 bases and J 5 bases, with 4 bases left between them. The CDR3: CATSDPTGELFF. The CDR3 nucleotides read TGTGCCACCAGTGACCCGACCGGGGAGCTGTTTTTT.